These 9 T cell receptor beta chains originate from one sample sequenced in a study of cytotoxic CD8 clonotypes in ibrutinib-treated CLL. Generated by immunoSEQ multiplex PCR, the TCRdb table keeps only in-frame clones and is missing some. The repertoire holds around 140,000 clones, with 80% to 90% as singletons. Sequencing used PBMCs, obtained after 24 months of ibrutinib treatment. The receptors stem from a human donor with chronic lymphocytic leukemia.

The V and J genes are TRBV28 and TRBJ2-5, with 7 bases identical to TRBD1. The germline V gene encodes CDR1 MDHEN and CDR2 SYDVKM. V dropped 6 bases and J dropped 5; count of bases not matched to a gene: 12. The CDR3 has 15 amino acids. CDR3 sequence: CASSGQEPRSETQYF. The CDR3 nucleotides are TGTGCCAGCAGCGGACAGGAACCCCGGTCGGAGACCCAGTACTTC.

J is TRBJ1-2 and V is TRBV28; D is undetermined. Trimming left V 8 bases short and J 2 bases short, with 12 bases between. The CDR3 has 13 residues. Looked up from germline, CDR1 is MDHEN and CDR2 is SYDVKM. Here the CDR3 DNA reads TGTGCCAGCCTAAAAGGACGGAACTATGGCTACACCTTC. Its translation: CASLKGRNYGYTF.

V and J are TRBV9 and TRBJ2-1; 15 bases match TRBD2. Germline assignment: CDR1 SGDLS and CDR2 YYNGEE. The CDR3 runs 16 residues. Trimming took 5 bases from V and 10 from J; bases not matched to a gene: 10. The chain's CDR3 is CASSPQVGLAGGEQFF. The DNA of the CDR3 is TGTGCCAGCAGTCCCCAAGTGGGACTAGCGGGGGGCGAGCAGTTCTTC.

The V call is TRBV29-1, the J call TRBJ1-2; no firm D call. The CDR3 totals 16 residues. Germline V gives CDR1 SQVTM, CDR2 ANQGSEA. V was shortened by 1 base and J by 0 bases, with 15 bases between the two germline ends. The CDR3 DNA reads as TGCAGCGTTGAAGGGGCATATGGTGAAGCTAACTATGGCTACACCTTC. Residues: CSVEGAYGEANYGYTF.

This clone was seen more than once but under ten times. The chain links TRBV28 to TRBJ1-5; D is ambiguous. The CDR3 length is 16 residues. The V end lost 5 bases, the J end lost 1 base, and 15 bases lay between the germline ends. Germline V gene sequence: CDR1 MDHEN, CDR2 SYDVKM. The CDR3 sequence is CASSPSGEGSNQPQHF. The DNA of the CDR3 is TGTGCCAGCAGTCCCTCCGGCGAGGGAAGCAATCAGCCCCAGCATTTT.

V usage is TRBV29-1 and J usage is TRBJ2-3; 8 nucleotides agree with TRBD2. The CDR3 is made up of 12 amino acids. The germline CDR1 and CDR2 sequences are SQVTM and ANQGSEA. V trimming: 7 bases; J trimming: 1 base; junction bases outside the gene matches: 1. CDR3 protein: CSGSGGTDTQYF. As DNA, the CDR3 is TGCAGCGGTAGCGGGGGCACAGATACGCAGTATTTT.

V usage is TRBV11-2 and J usage is TRBJ2-3, with 7 bases matching TRBD1. CDR1 is SGHAT and CDR2 is FQNNGV in the germline V gene. The J segment lost 5 bases and the V segment lost 4 bases, leaving 12 bases of the junction unmatched. There are 16 residues in the CDR3. The CDR3, as DNA: TGTGCCAGCAGCTACTACAGGGGCTGGAGGAAAGATACGCAGTATTTT. Translated: CASSYYRGWRKDTQYF.

This clone appeared a few times. The chain links TRBV28 to TRBJ1-3; 7 bases map to TRBD1. The germline V gene has CDR1 MDHEN and CDR2 SYDVKM. This CDR3 is built from 17 residues. J lost 0 bases, V lost 4 bases, and 9 bases had no gene match. This CDR3 reads CASSSPTGTVSGNTIYF. The CDR3 nucleotides are TGTGCCAGCAGTTCCCCAACAGGGACAGTCTCTGGAAACACCATATATTTT.

J is TRBJ2-7 and V is TRBV2; D remains unclear. The CDR3 has 12 amino acids. Germline assignment: CDR1 SNHLY and CDR2 FYNNEI. The germline V and J ends were trimmed by 7 bases and 6 bases, with 13 bases remaining between them. CDR3 in DNA: TGTGCCAGCAACCCTCCCCTGGGCGAGCAGTACTTC. Its protein product is CASNPPLGEQYF.